The rows below give T cell receptor beta chains drawn from one sample of a study of cytomegalovirus exposure and HLA in healthy donors. TCRdb's copy holds only in-frame clones and misses some; the assay was immunoSEQ multiplex PCR. This sample carries 130,000 or so clones, roughly 84% of them seen once, and the ten largest clones take under 3%. What was sequenced was PBMCs. These receptors all come from a woman younger than 30 in good health and CMV-seropositive. The CDR3 runs from the conserved cysteine through the conserved F or W. Size is stated for part of the rows, as once, few or many counts, or as a class when the clone is expanded.

TRBJ1-5	TRBV30	few	CACSPRGGSNQPQHF
TRBJ1-6	TRBV27	-	CASRSHGGDHSPLHF
TRBJ2-3	TRBV4-2	-	CASSQGWDNTDTQYF
TRBJ1-1	TRBV14	-	CASSRGQGWETEAFF
TRBJ1-3	TRBV10-3	-	CAISDPEQGEWNTIYF
TRBJ1-3	TRBV2	-	CASRSQTGTGNTIYF
TRBJ2-1	TRBV6-1	-	CASSESPGTGKDEQFF
TRBJ2-1	TRBV18	-	CASSPLTGGPNEQFF
TRBJ1-5	TRBV27	-	CASGPRVQPQHF
TRBJ1-1	TRBV18	-	CASSPIQNTEAFF
TRBJ2-4	TRBV7-4	-	CASERRSGNIQYF
TRBJ2-3	TRBV6-5	-	CASSPGLANTDTQYF
TRBJ1-1	TRBV18	-	CASSPIGTDYTEAFF
TRBJ2-2	TRBV5-4	-	CASSSRLAERGELFF
TRBJ2-7	TRBV9	-	CASSGPGTSGVYEQYF
TRBJ1-2	TRBV5-4	-	CASSLGDRANYGYTF
TRBJ1-3	TRBV4-2	-	CASSRTGDGNTIYF
TRBJ1-1	TRBV27	few	CASSWGMNTEAFF
TRBJ1-5	TRBV18	-	CASSPEVGNQPQHF
TRBJ1-5	TRBV12-1	-	CASSPGEKKRTGYQPQHF
TRBJ1-5	TRBV4-1	-	CASSLVGEGQPQHF
TRBJ1-5	TRBV6-1	-	CASRQQGNNQPQHF
TRBJ1-3	TRBV6-5	-	CASRDISGNTIYF
TRBJ2-5	TRBV7-2	-	CASSLGLAGGQETQYF
TRBJ2-5	TRBV9	-	CASSVVMASETQYF
TRBJ1-6	TRBV11-2	-	CASSLHGTGTSPLHF
TRBJ2-2	TRBV11-2	-	CASSPLAWPTGELFF
TRBJ1-3	TRBV10-1	few	CASSRDRTANGNTIYF
TRBJ2-5	TRBV19	-	CASSPGLEETQYF
TRBJ2-5	TRBV2	once	CASKEGLRGQRGETQYF
TRBJ1-2	TRBV2	-	CASSVTGNYGYTF
TRBJ2-7	TRBV27	-	CASGAVSSSYEQYF
TRBJ2-5	TRBV18	once	CASSPPGQAGETQYF
TRBJ2-7	TRBV19	-	CASSAGFYEQYF
TRBJ1-1	TRBV18	few	CASSRMGEAFF
TRBJ2-1	TRBV6-9	-	CASTLTGDEQFF
TRBJ1-6	TRBV27	-	CASTPGQKYSSLHF
TRBJ2-3	TRBV2	-	CASRSGGSTDTQYF
TRBJ2-1	TRBV6-1	-	CASSEPGGSYNEQFF
TRBJ2-3	TRBV2	once	CASSEALAGTQYF
TRBJ2-1	TRBV19	-	CASSLFWGGREDEQFF
TRBJ2-5	TRBV30	-	CACLFAGQETQYF
TRBJ2-7	TRBV4-1	-	CASSQEGGGSYEQYF